A single sample is the source of the 10 T cell receptor beta chains below, sequenced in a study of PD-1 blockade in mismatch repair-deficient tumors. The repertoire was sequenced with immunoSEQ multiplex PCR; TCRdb's copy has only in-frame clones and lacks some. The sample holds 35,000 to 45,000 clones, about 85% seen once. Sequences were derived from peripheral blood, sampled about 80 weeks after starting pembrolizumab. These receptors were taken from an adult with mismatch repair-deficient cancer.

By frequency in the sample, this clone is medium-sized (0.01 to 0.1%). CDR3 DNA sequence: TGTGCCTGGAGCCGCTACAGGGGGATCGGGCAAGAGACCCAGTACTTC. It is translated as CAWSRYRGIGQETQYF. The chain is built from TRBV30 and TRBJ2-5; 8 bases line up with TRBD1. The CDR3 totals 16 residues. Germline assignment: CDR1 GTSNPN and CDR2 SVGIG (reference sequence). With V trimmed by 3 bases and J by 2 bases, 11 bases remained unmatched.

The chain has TRBV5-1 and TRBJ2-7; 8 bases line up with TRBD1. The CDR3 extends over 14 amino acids. The V segment lost 4 bases and the J segment 2 bases; nucleotides outside the gene matches: 5. Looked up from germline, CDR1 is SGHRS and CDR2 is YFSETQ. The CDR3 reads CASSAGQGPYEQYF. The DNA of the CDR3 is TGCGCCAGCAGCGCCGGACAGGGACCCTACGAGCAGTACTTC.

This clone was seen a few times. This chain connects TRBV6-1 to TRBJ1-5; no clear D. Germline V gene data show CDR1 as MNHNS and CDR2 as SASEGT. V lost 3 bases and J lost 1, with 10 bases in between. This CDR3 is 15 amino acids long. CDR3 nucleotides: TGTGCCAGCAGTGATTTCGGAAGCAGCAATCAGCCCCAGCATTTT. The encoded protein is CASSDFGSSNQPQHF.

V usage is TRBV13 and J usage is TRBJ1-1, with a tentative D call TRBD1 (6 bases). The V gene's germline CDR1 is PRHDT and CDR2 FYEKMQ (reference sequence). CDR3 size: 15 residues. V lost 0 bases and J 4 bases, leaving 12 bases between the germline ends. The CDR3 loop reads CASSLGRGQITEAFF. As DNA, the CDR3 is TGTGCCAGCAGCTTAGGCCGGGGGCAGATCACTGAAGCTTTCTTT.

The V gene is TRBV7-3, the J gene TRBJ2-1; 8 positions agree with TRBD2. V was clipped by 2 bases and J by 5 bases; unmatched bases: 5. Germline V gene data show CDR1 as SGHTA and CDR2 as FQGTGA. CDR3 length: 15 residues. CDR3 in DNA: TGTGCCAGCAGCTTAGGCGGGAGGAGAGACAATGAGCAGTTCTTC. Translation: CASSLGGRRDNEQFF.

This CDR3 is CASSPFTDTQYF. CDR3 coding DNA: TGTGCCAGCAGCCCCTTCACAGATACGCAGTATTTT. V gene TRBV7-2 combines with J gene TRBJ2-3; no clear D gene. There are 12 residues in the CDR3. Trimming stripped 5 bases from V and 2 bases from J, with 5 bases between. The germline V gene has CDR1 SGHTA and CDR2 FQGNSA.

Only a few counts were recorded for this clone. The chain recombines TRBV2 with TRBJ1-1; 7 nucleotides line up with TRBD1. J was trimmed by 4 bases and V by 2 bases; bases with no gene match: 7. Germline V gives CDR1 SNHLY, CDR2 FYNNEI. This CDR3 region has 15 residues. The CDR3 loop is CASSESGKGATEAFF. CDR3 DNA sequence: TGTGCCAGCAGTGAATCTGGGAAGGGGGCCACTGAAGCTTTCTTT.

The chain employs TRBV9 and TRBJ2-1; D is perhaps TRBD2 (6 bases). Trimming took off 4 bases at V and 8 bases at J, with 16 bases between the two ends. Germline CDR1 SGDLS, CDR2 YYNGEE. This CDR3 spans 14 amino acids. This CDR3 is CASSPGGTFHEQFF. The CDR3 DNA follows: TGTGCCAGCAGCCCAGGAGGGACTTTCCATGAGCAGTTCTTC.

This chain links TRBV30 with TRBJ1-2, with a tentative D call TRBD1 (5 bases). CDR3 length: 12 amino acids. The V gene's germline CDR1 is GTSNPN and CDR2 SVGIG (reference sequence). With 4 bases removed from V and 5 bases from J, the gap between germline ends came to 11 bases. The CDR3 region is CAWTLEGYGYTF. The DNA for the CDR3 is TGTGCCTGGACCTTGGAGGGGTATGGCTACACCTTC. Combining the CDR3 with reference TRBV30 and TRBJ1-2 gives the whole variable domain SQTIHQWPATLVQPVGSPLSLECTVEGTSNPNLYWYRQAAGRGLQLLFYSVGIGQISSEVPQNLSASRPQDRQFILSSKKLLLSDSGFYLCAWTLEGYGYTFGSGTRLTVV.

The chain recombines TRBV5-4 with TRBJ2-7; 14 nucleotides match TRBD2. This CDR3 has 17 amino acids. V gave up 0 bases and J gave up 5 bases; unmatched junction bases: 7. Germline values: CDR1 SGHNT, CDR2 YYREEE (reference sequence). The DNA for the CDR3 is TGTGCCAGCAGCTTGGGACCGACTAGCGGGAGGGCCGACGAGCAGTACTTC. It yields the protein CASSLGPTSGRADEQYF.